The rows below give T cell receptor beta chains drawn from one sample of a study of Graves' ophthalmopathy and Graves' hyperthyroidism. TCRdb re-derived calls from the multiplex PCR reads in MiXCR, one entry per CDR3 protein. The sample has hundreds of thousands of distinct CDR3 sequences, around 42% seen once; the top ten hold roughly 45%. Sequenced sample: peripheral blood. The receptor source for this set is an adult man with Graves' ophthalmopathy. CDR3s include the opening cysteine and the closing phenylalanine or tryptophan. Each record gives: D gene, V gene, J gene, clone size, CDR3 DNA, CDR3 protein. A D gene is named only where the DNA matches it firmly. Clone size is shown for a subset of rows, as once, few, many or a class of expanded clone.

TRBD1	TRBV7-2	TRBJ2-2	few	TGTGCCAGCAGCTTAGCCGGACAGGGACTCACCGGGGAGCTGTTTTTT	CASSLAGQGLTGELFF
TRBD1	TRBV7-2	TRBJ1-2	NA	TGTGCCAGCAGCGTCCTCGGGTCCCGGGACAGGGTTGGCTATGGCTACACCTTC	CASSVLGSRDRVGYGYTF
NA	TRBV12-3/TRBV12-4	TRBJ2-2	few	TGTGCCAGCAGTTTAGAGACAGCGAACACCGGGGAGCTGTTTTTT	CASSLETANTGELFF
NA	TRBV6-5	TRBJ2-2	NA	TGTGCCAGCAGTTCCCGGGCCATTAGGGAAACCGGGGAGCTGTTTTTT	CASSSRAIRETGELFF
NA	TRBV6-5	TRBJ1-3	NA	TGTGCCAGCAGTGAGCCCCTTGGAAACACCATATATTTT	CASSEPLGNTIYF
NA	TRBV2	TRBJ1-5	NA	TGCGCCAGCAGCCAAACATTACCAGCGTATTATCAGCCCCAGCATTTT	CASSQTLPAYYQPQHF
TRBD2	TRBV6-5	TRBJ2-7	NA	TGTGCCAGCCGCTTTAGCGGGCCTTCCTACGAGCAGTACTTC	CASRFSGPSYEQYF
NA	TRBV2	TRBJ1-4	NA	TGTGCCAGCAGCCAAGAAGGGGCCGGAGCTAATGAAAAACTGTTTTTT	CASSQEGAGANEKLFF
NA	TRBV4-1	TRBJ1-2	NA	TGCGCCAGCAGCCTTAACCTGAGGACAGTTAACTATGGCTACGCCTTC	CASSLNLRTVNYGYAF
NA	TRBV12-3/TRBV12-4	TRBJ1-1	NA	TGTGCCAGCAGTTTTCAGAGGAGCACTGAAGCTTTCTTT	CASSFQRSTEAFF
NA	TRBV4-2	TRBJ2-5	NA	TGTGCCAGCAGCCCCACAGGGGGAGGGCCCTGGCAAGAGACCCAGTACTTC	CASSPTGGGPWQETQYF
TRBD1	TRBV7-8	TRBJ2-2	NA	TGTGCCAGCAGAGATGACAGGGGGCTCGCAGGGGAGCTGTTTTTT	CASRDDRGLAGELFF
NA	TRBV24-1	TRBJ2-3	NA	TGTGCCACCAGTGATCCCCTTGAAGATACGCAGTATTTT	CATSDPLEDTQYF
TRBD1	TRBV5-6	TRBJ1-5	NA	TGTGCCAGCAGCTTGGGGGGACAGGGGTTTCAGCCCCAGCATTTT	CASSLGGQGFQPQHF
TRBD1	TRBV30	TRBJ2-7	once	TGTGCCTGGAGACGGACAGGGGAGATCCACGAGCAGTACTTC	CAWRRTGEIHEQYF
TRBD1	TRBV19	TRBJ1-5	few	TGTGCCAGTATCGCGGACAGGGGCAATCAGCCCCAGCATTTT	CASIADRGNQPQHF
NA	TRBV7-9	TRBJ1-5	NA	TGTGCCAGCAGCGCCAGGTCCGAGGTGGGGGCTGATCAGCCCCAGCATTTT	CASSARSEVGADQPQHF
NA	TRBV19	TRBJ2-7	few	TGTGCCAGTAGTATCGAGGGGACAAACTCCTACGAGCAGTACTTC	CASSIEGTNSYEQYF
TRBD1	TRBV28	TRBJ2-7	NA	TGTGCCAGCAGTCCCTCGGACAGGGCCTACGAGCAGTACTTC	CASSPSDRAYEQYF
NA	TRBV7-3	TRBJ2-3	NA	TGTGCCAGTATGGACCTTAGCACAGATACGCAGTATTTT	CASMDLSTDTQYF
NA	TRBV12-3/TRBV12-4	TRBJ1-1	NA	TGTGCCAGCACTATACAGGTTACCACTGAAGCTTTCTTT	CASTIQVTTEAFF
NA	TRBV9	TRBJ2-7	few	TGTGCCAGCAGCTCGTCCGGGGCCCCTGGCTACGAGCAGTACTTC	CASSSSGAPGYEQYF
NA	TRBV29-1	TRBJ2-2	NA	TGCAGCGTTGAAGAACAGGCCAGAAACACCGGGGAGCTGTTTTTT	CSVEEQARNTGELFF
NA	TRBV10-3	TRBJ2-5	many	TGTGCCATCAGCGGTAGCATAGGAGAGACCCAGTACTTC	CAISGSIGETQYF
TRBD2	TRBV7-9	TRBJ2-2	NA	TGTGCCAGCAGCTTGGAAGCGGGAGGGCCCGCGAACACCGGGGAGCTGTTTTTT	CASSLEAGGPANTGELFF
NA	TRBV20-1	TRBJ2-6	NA	TGCAGTGCTAGAGAGGGAGGGGGGCCAGCTCTGGGGGCCAACGTCCTGACTTTC	CSAREGGGPALGANVLTF
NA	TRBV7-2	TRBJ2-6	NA	TGTGCCAGCAGCCAAGCCCTCTCTGGGGCCAACGTCCTGACTTTC	CASSQALSGANVLTF
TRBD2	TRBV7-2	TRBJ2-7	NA	TGTGCCAGCAGCTTCGGGACTAGCGGGGAAGAGCAGTACTTC	CASSFGTSGEEQYF
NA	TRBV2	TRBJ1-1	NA	TGTGCCAGCAGCTTCCGCAGTACGAACACTGAAGCTTTCTTT	CASSFRSTNTEAFF
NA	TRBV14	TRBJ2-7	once	TGTGCCAGCAGCCAAGATAGCCACAGGGCCAGCGAGCAGTACTTC	CASSQDSHRASEQYF
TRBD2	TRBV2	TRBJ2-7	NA	TGTGCCAGCTCCACCCGTAGCGGGGGGGCCGACGAGCAGTACTTC	CASSTRSGGADEQYF
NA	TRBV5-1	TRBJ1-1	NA	TGCGCCAGCAGCTGGACAGTCATGAACACTGAAGCTTTCTTT	CASSWTVMNTEAFF
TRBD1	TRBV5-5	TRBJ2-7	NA	TGTGCCAGCAGCGATCGGACAGGGGGCTCCTACGAACAGTACTTC	CASSDRTGGSYEQYF
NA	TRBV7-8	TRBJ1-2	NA	TGTGCCAGCAGCTTAGGAGGGGGGGCCTTCTATGGCTACACCTTC	CASSLGGGAFYGYTF
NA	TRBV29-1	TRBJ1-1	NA	TGCAGCGTCAACAGTCGGGTGAGTACTGAAGCTTTCTTT	CSVNSRVSTEAFF
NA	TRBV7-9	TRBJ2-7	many	TGTGCCAGGAAGAGTTTGTACGAGCAGTACTTC	CARKSLYEQYF
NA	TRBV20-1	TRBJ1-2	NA	TGCAGTGCTAGAGATTCCGACAGGCAACGGTATGGCTACACCTTC	CSARDSDRQRYGYTF
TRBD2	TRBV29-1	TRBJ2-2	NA	TGCAGCGTTGGAAGACTAGCGGGGCTGGGGGAGCTGTTTTTT	CSVGRLAGLGELFF
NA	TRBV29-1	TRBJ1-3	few	TGCAGCGTTGACAGTCGGTTCTCTGGAAACACCATATATTTT	CSVDSRFSGNTIYF
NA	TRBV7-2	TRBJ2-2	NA	TGTGCCAGCCGACTAGTGCACACCGGGGAGCTGTTTTTT	CASRLVHTGELFF
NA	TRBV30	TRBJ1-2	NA	TGTGCCTGGAGTGCGGAAGGCAGTGATGGCTACACCTTC	CAWSAEGSDGYTF
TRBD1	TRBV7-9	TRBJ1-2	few	TGTGCCAGCAGCTCGACAGGGTTCAATGGCTACACCTTC	CASSSTGFNGYTF
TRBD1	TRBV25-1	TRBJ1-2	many	TGTGCCAGCAGTGACGCCGGGACAGCTAACTATGGCTACACCTTC	CASSDAGTANYGYTF
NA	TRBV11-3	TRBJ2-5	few	TGTGCCAGCAGCTTTAGTGGAGGAGCGACCCAGTACTTC	CASSFSGGATQYF
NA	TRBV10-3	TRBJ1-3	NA	TGTGCCAGCATTCACGGGGGCTCTGGAAACACCATATATTTT	CASIHGGSGNTIYF
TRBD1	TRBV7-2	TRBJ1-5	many	TGTGCCAGCAGCTCGGACAGGAATCAGCCCCAGCATTTT	CASSSDRNQPQHF
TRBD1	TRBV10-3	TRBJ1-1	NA	TGTGCCATCAGTGGGGACAGGGGCGGCACTGAAGCTTCCTTT	CAISGDRGGTEASF
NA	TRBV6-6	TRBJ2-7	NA	TGTGCCAGCAGTCCACAGAGCTCCTACGAGCAGTACTTC	CASSPQSSYEQYF
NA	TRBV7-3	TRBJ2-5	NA	TGTGCCAGCAGCTTAGAGCGGGAAGAGACCCAGTACTTC	CASSLEREETQYF
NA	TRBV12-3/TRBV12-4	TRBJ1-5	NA	TGTGCCAGCAGTAAGGCCGATCAGCCCCAGCATTTT	CASSKADQPQHF
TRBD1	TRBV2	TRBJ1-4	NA	TGCGCCAGCAACTCAGTGGGGACAGGGTATGAAAAACTGTTTTTT	CASNSVGTGYEKLFF
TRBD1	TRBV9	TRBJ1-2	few	TGTGCCAGCAGCCCGAGACAGGGGGATTTAGCTGGCTACACCTTC	CASSPRQGDLAGYTF
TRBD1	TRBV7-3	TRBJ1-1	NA	TGTGCCAGCAGCGACGACAGGGGGGGGGTACGGAACACTGAAGCTTTCTTT	CASSDDRGGVRNTEAFF
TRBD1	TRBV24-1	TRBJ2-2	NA	TGTGCCACCAGTGATCCCCGGACAGGGGGGGACACCGGGGAGCTGTTTTTT	CATSDPRTGGDTGELFF